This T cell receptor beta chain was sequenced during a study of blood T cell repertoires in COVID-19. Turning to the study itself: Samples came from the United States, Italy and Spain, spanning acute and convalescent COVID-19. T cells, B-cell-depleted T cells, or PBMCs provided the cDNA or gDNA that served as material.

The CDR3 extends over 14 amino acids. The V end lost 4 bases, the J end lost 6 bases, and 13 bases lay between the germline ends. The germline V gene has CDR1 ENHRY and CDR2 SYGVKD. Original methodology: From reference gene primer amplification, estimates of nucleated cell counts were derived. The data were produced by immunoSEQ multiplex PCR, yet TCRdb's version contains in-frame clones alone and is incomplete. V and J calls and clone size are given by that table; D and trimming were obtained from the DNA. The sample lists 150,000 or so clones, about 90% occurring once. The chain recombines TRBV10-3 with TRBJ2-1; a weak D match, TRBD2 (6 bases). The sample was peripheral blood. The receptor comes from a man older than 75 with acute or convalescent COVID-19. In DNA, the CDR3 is TGTGCCATCAGTGGCGGGACTGCGATCAATGAGCAGTTCTTC. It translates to CAISGGTAINEQFF.